Below, 30 T cell receptor beta chains from the same sample are listed, as sequenced in a study of T cells in Graves' hyperthyroidism and ophthalmopathy. Amplification targeted TCR beta CDR3 regions from RNA transcripts. A set of HTBI primers served as the primers for a first-round RT-PCR of the TCR CDR3. TCRdb itself ran the multiplex PCR reads through MiXCR, one entry per CDR3 protein. Of under 300,000 distinct CDR3 sequences in the sample, 12% to 15% were seen once. The sample comprised blood. All receptors come from a woman aged 40 to 50 with Graves' hyperthyroidism.

Ten or more counts support this clonotype. J is TRBJ2-5 and V is TRBV7-9; TRBD1 agrees at 10 bases. This CDR3 spans 14 amino acids. Germline V gene lookup returns CDR1 SEHNR and CDR2 FQNEAQ (reference sequence). Losses at the gene ends were 5 bases for V and 6 bases for J; bases not matched to a gene: 6. CDR3 DNA sequence: TGTGCCAGCAGCCTTACTGACAGGGGGCAGACCCAGTACTTC. Amino acid sequence: CASSLTDRGQTQYF. Using reference TRBV7-9 and TRBJ2-5 for the parts outside the CDR3, the full variable domain is DTGVSQNPRHKITKRGQNVTFRCDPISEHNRLYWYRQTLGQGPEFLTYFQNEAQLEKSRLLSDRFSAERPKGSFSTLEIQRTEQGDSAMYLCASSLTDRGQTQYFGPGTRLLVL.

This clonotype occurred many times. V gene TRBV29-1 combines with J gene TRBJ2-7, with a weak D call TRBD1 (5 bases). Germline assignment: CDR1 SQVTM and CDR2 ANQGSEA. Trimming left V 5 bases short and J 5 bases short, with 13 bases between. The length of the CDR3 is 12 residues. The CDR3 sequence: CSVRPGFDEQYF. CDR3 nucleotides: TGCAGCGTTCGTCCAGGGTTTGACGAGCAGTACTTC.

Turning to this clonotype: This may arise from a read error, as a much more abundant clone is one base away. This chain links TRBV6-1 with TRBJ2-7; 8 bases agree with TRBD1. The CDR3 totals 15 residues. CDR1 and CDR2 from the germline V gene are MNHNS and SASEGT. CDR3 bases: TGTGCCACCAAAGAAACAGGGGGTCACAGGAACGAGCAGCACTTC. Protein: CATKETGGHRNEQHF.

On this clonotype itself: The junction differs from germline at one of its ends, possibly a read error. The chain carries TRBV5-1 and TRBJ2-1; 11 positions match TRBD2. This CDR3 has 16 amino acids. Per germline, CDR1 SGHRS and CDR2 YFSETQ. The CDR3 DNA follows: TGCGCCAGCAGCTTGGTTCTAGCGGGAGGTTACAATGAGCAGCTCTTC. Amino acid sequence: CASSLVLAGGYNEQLF.

This clonotype was observed at least ten times. V gene TRBV11-2 combines with J gene TRBJ2-1; D call uncertain. This CDR3 region has 14 residues. Germline V CDR1 and CDR2: SGHAT, FQNNGV. V lost 5 bases to trimming and J lost 8 bases, with 16 bases between them. CDR3 in amino acids: CASSPRLRTDEQFF. The CDR3 bases are TGTGCCAGCAGCCCGAGGCTCCGGACCGATGAGCAGTTCTTC.

In this sample, this clonotype turned up a few times. The chain uses TRBV5-1 and TRBJ2-3; D unclear. Germline values: CDR1 SGHRS, CDR2 YFSETQ. Deletions cut 0 bases from V and 8 bases from J, with 4 bases between. This CDR3 comprises 11 residues. The CDR3 DNA sequence: TGCGCCAGCAGCTTGGGGGTTACGCAGTATTTT. Translation: CASSLGVTQYF.

Regarding this clonotype: This may stem from a read error, because a much larger clone lies one nucleotide away. V usage is TRBV14 and J usage is TRBJ2-7, with D hard to call. The V gene lost 1 base and the J gene lost 9 bases, with 10 bases spanning the gap. Germline values: CDR1 SGHDN, CDR2 FVKESK. The CDR3 loop spans 12 amino acids. CDR3 bases: TGTGCCAGCAGCCAAGTTGGCCTCGGGCAGTACTTC. Its protein is CASSQVGLGQYF.

The chain couples TRBV3-1 to TRBJ1-1; the D gene is possibly TRBD1 (6 bases). Germline V gene lookup returns CDR1 LGHDT and CDR2 YNNKEL (reference sequence). The CDR3 is 13 residues long. V lost 3 bases to trimming and J lost 5 bases, with 10 bases between them. The CDR3 spells CASSQGAETEAFF. CDR3 DNA: TGTGCCAGCAGCCAGGGGGCGGAAACTGAAGCTTTCTTT.

The chain carries TRBV5-1 and TRBJ2-5; D might be TRBD2 (5 bases). Germline V gene lookup returns CDR1 SGHRS and CDR2 YFSETQ. V was trimmed by 3 bases and J by 2 bases, leaving 17 bases between them. CDR3 length equals 16 residues. As DNA, the CDR3 is TGCGCCAGCAGCTCCACCCTGAGAGGGTCTCAAGAGACCCAGTACTTC. Translating it yields CASSSTLRGSQETQYF.

This clonotype has a count of ten or more. CDR3 region: CASRTSGRVSDTQYF. CDR3 in DNA: TGTGCCAGCAGAACTAGCGGGAGAGTATCAGATACGCAGTATTTT. This rearrangement joins TRBV27 to TRBJ2-3, with 11 bases aligning to TRBD2. The J segment lost 4 bases and the V segment lost 6 bases, leaving 6 bases of the junction unmatched. Germline CDR1 MNHEY, CDR2 SMNVEV (reference sequence). The CDR3 contains 15 residues.

This clonotype was observed many times. CDR3 DNA: TGTGCCAGCAGAACCTCAAGCGGGAGAAGAGACGAGCAGTACTTC. This sequence encodes CASRTSSGRRDEQYF. The chain recombines TRBV28 with TRBJ2-7; 8 bases are shared with TRBD2. Germline assignment: CDR1 MDHEN and CDR2 SYDVKM. After removal of 6 bases from V and 5 bases from J, the junction contained 12 bases not matched to a gene. The CDR3 has 15 amino acids. The variable domain in full, with the rest retrieved from reference TRBV28 and TRBJ2-7, is DVKVTQSSRYLVKRTGEKVFLECVQDMDHENMFWYRQDPGLGLRLIYFSYDVKMKEKGDIPEGYSVSREKKERFSLILESASTNQTSMYLCASRTSSGRRDEQYFGPGTRLTVT.

This clonotype has at least ten counts. The rearrangement joins TRBV20-1 to TRBJ2-7; no definite D call. Trimming took 6 bases from V and 4 from J, leaving 19 bases between them. The germline V gene has CDR1 DFQATT and CDR2 SNEGSKA (reference sequence). CDR3 length: 14 residues. CDR3 DNA sequence: TGCAGTGCGGCAGCGCGAGCCGGGTCGTACGAGCAGTACTTC. It translates to CSAAARAGSYEQYF.

V is TRBV30 and J is TRBJ2-1, with TRBD1 matching over 9 bases. Looked up from germline, CDR1 is GTSNPN and CDR2 is SVGIG (reference sequence). V gave up 0 bases and J gave up 9 bases; unmatched junction bases: 3. The CDR3 runs to 13 residues. CDR3 coding DNA: TGTGCCTGGAGTGTACAGGGGGCGGGTGAGCAGTTCTTC. It codes for CAWSVQGAGEQFF.

This clonotype was observed at least ten times. V usage is TRBV18 and J usage is TRBJ2-3, with 9 positions matching TRBD1. The CDR3 totals 14 residues. Germline lookup yields CDR1 KGHSH and CDR2 LQKENI. V was pared by 6 bases and J by 6 bases, with 7 bases of the junction left unmatched. The CDR3 DNA reads TGTGCCAGCTCCCCCACAGGGGGCATGGATACGCAGTATTTT. Translating gives CASSPTGGMDTQYF.

This clonotype was seen repeatedly, ten times or more. The V and J genes are TRBV12-3 or TRBV12-4 and TRBJ2-5; D might be TRBD2 (6 bases). CDR3 length: 15 residues. Between the trimmed V and J ends, which lost 8 bases and 2 bases, there was a span of 18 bases. CDR3 nucleotides: TGTGCCAGCGGCCCGGAGGGAATGGGGCAAGAGACCCAGTACTTC. It yields the protein CASGPEGMGQETQYF.

This clonotype showed up many times. CDR3: CAGRTANTEAFF. For the CDR3, the DNA is TGTGCCGGACGGACAGCAAACACTGAAGCTTTCTTT. This chain uses TRBV2 with TRBJ1-1; tentative D call: TRBD1 (6 bases). This CDR3 spans 12 amino acids. Germline V lookup: CDR1 SNHLY, CDR2 FYNNEI. V dropped 11 bases and J dropped 2 bases, with 12 bases sitting between them.

This clonotype occurred many times. The chain has TRBV7-2 and TRBJ2-5; the match to TRBD2 covers 12 bases. V lost 5 bases to trimming and J lost 2 bases; unmatched junction nucleotides: 6. The CDR3 loop spans 16 amino acids. Germline V gene sequence: CDR1 SGHTA, CDR2 FQGNSA. The DNA for the CDR3 is TGTGCCAGCAGCCCAATACTAGCGGGAGGACAAGAGACCCAGTACTTC. Its translation: CASSPILAGGQETQYF.

In this sample, this clonotype turned up many times. The chain combines TRBV5-1 with TRBJ1-2, with TRBD1 identical over 12 bases. The CDR3 has 15 residues. After removal of 4 bases from V and 4 bases from J, the junction contained 5 bases not matched to a gene. CDR1 SGHRS and CDR2 YFSETQ come from the germline V gene. The CDR3 protein is CASSPWGQGAYGYTF. The CDR3 DNA is TGCGCCAGCAGCCCGTGGGGACAGGGGGCCTATGGCTACACCTTC.

The V call is TRBV11-2, the J call TRBJ2-2, with 10 bases matching TRBD1. V lost 5 bases and J lost 5; bases outside the gene matches: 5. The germline gives CDR1 SGHAT, CDR2 FQNNGV. This CDR3 has 15 amino acids. Written as DNA, the CDR3 is TGTGCCAGCAGCCCAGGGACAGGGGAAACCGGGGAGCTGTTTTTT. It encodes CASSPGTGETGELFF.

The sample holds many counts of this clonotype. J is TRBJ1-1 and V is TRBV3-1; D is unresolved. V was shortened by 1 base and J by 4 bases, with 7 bases between the two germline ends. Germline V gene data show CDR1 as LGHDT and CDR2 as YNNKEL (reference sequence). This CDR3 region has 13 residues. CDR3 nucleotide sequence: TGTGCCAGCAGCCAAGTGGTATCCACTGAAGCTTTCTTT. Its translation is CASSQVVSTEAFF.

Many counts were recorded for this clonotype. This chain's CDR3 is CASRMAVREKLFF. Written as DNA, the CDR3 is TGTGCCAGCAGGATGGCAGTGAGAGAAAAACTGTTTTTT. V and J are TRBV6-1 and TRBJ1-4; D is undetermined. Germline V gene data show CDR1 as MNHNS and CDR2 as SASEGT. Deletions cut 6 bases from V and 8 bases from J, with 13 bases between. The CDR3 is 13 residues long.

In its sample, this clonotype was seen a few times. This chain joins TRBV20-1 and TRBJ2-1; 10 bases line up with TRBD2. There are 18 residues in the CDR3. V shed 3 bases, J shed 0 bases, and the junction held 11 bases outside the gene matches. The germline CDR1 and CDR2 sequences are DFQATT and SNEGSKA (reference sequence). Written as DNA, the CDR3 is TGCAGTGCTAGTGTTCCGGGACTAGCGTACAGCTCCTACAATGAGCAGTTCTTC. Translating gives CSASVPGLAYSSYNEQFF.

This clonotype occurred many times. The chain employs TRBV7-3 and TRBJ2-1; 7 nucleotides align to TRBD2. The CDR3 runs to 15 residues. In germline, CDR1 is SGHTA, CDR2 FQGTGA. V was pared by 1 base and J by 5 bases, with 5 bases of the junction left unmatched. The CDR3, as DNA: TGTGCCAGCAGCTTAAGGGCTAGCGGTAACAATGAGCAGTTCTTC. Its translation: CASSLRASGNNEQFF.

This clonotype occurred many times. The chain is built from TRBV28 and TRBJ2-2; D gene uncertain. The CDR3 contains 13 residues. The germline V gene encodes CDR1 MDHEN and CDR2 SYDVKM. The V end was cut by 8 bases, the J end by 6 bases, with 13 bases between. For the CDR3, the DNA is TGTGCCAGCTTGCGCCTAACACCCGGGGAGCTGTTTTTT. Translation: CASLRLTPGELFF.

The chain joins TRBV19 to TRBJ1-4, with 7 positions matching TRBD1. Germline-derived CDR1 and CDR2 are LNHDA and SQIVND (reference sequence). The length of the CDR3 is 14 residues. The trim removed 5 bases at V and 5 bases at J, leaving 5 bases unmatched. The CDR3 spells CASSAGTVNEKLFF. Here the CDR3 DNA reads TGTGCCAGTAGTGCCGGGACAGTAAATGAAAAACTGTTTTTT.

As regards this clonotype: This may come from a read error, since a much larger clone is one base off. The chain employs TRBV20-1 and TRBJ1-5, with D perhaps TRBD1 (5 bases). CDR3 length: 13 residues. The germline CDR1 and CDR2 sequences are DFQATT and SNEGSKA (reference sequence). In DNA form, the CDR3 reads TGCAGCGGGTGGACGAGGGGCCATCAGCCCCAGCATTTT. As protein: CSGWTRGHQPQHF.

Many counts were recorded for this clonotype. The chain has TRBV20-1 and TRBJ2-1; D gene unclear. CDR3 length: 11 amino acids. Germline-derived CDR1 and CDR2 are DFQATT and SNEGSKA (reference sequence). With 4 bases removed from V and 6 bases from J, the gap between germline ends came to 7 bases. The CDR3 DNA reads TGCAGTGCTATCCCCTCCAATGAGCAGTTCTTC. Protein: CSAIPSNEQFF.

This clonotype was found a few times. The chain joins TRBV9 to TRBJ2-1; no clear D. The CDR3 length is 14 residues. The germline gives CDR1 SGDLS, CDR2 YYNGEE. V was trimmed by 4 bases and J by 3 bases, leaving 11 bases between them. CDR3 in DNA: TGTGCCAGCAGCCCCCGGTTCGGCTACAATGAGCAGTTCTTC. The encoded protein is CASSPRFGYNEQFF.

The sample holds many counts of this clonotype. J is TRBJ2-5 and V is TRBV11-1; D possibly corresponds to TRBD1 (5 bases). There are 14 residues in the CDR3. CDR1 and CDR2 (germline): SGHAT, FQDESV (reference sequence). Trimming took 1 base from V and 5 from J, leaving 11 bases between them. The CDR3 nucleotides read TGTGCCAGCAGCTTAGGGCAGGGTTCGGAGACCCAGTACTTC. Protein product: CASSLGQGSETQYF.

This clonotype was recorded at least ten times. The CDR3 is CASSEGYSYEQYF. The CDR3 nucleotides are TGTGCCAGCAGTGAGGGATATTCCTACGAGCAGTACTTC. The chain carries TRBV2 and TRBJ2-7; D is uncertain. This CDR3 comprises 13 residues. CDR1 SNHLY and CDR2 FYNNEI come from the germline V gene. The V gene lost 3 bases and the J gene lost 1 base, with 7 bases spanning the gap.